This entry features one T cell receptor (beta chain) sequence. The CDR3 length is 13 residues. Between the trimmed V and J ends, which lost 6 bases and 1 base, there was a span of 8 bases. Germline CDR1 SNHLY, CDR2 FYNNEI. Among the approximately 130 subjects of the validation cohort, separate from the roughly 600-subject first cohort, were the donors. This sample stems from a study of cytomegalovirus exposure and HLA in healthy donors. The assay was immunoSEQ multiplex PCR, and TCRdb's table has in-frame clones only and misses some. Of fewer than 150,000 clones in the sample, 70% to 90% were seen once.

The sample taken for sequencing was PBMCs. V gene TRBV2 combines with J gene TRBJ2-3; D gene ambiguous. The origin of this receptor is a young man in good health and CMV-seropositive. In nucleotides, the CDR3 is TGTGCCAGCAGCATCACTGGCACAGATACGCAGTATTTT. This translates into CASSITGTDTQYF.